This T cell receptor (beta chain) emerged from a study of blood T cell repertoires in COVID-19. As for the study in general: Sources were T cells, B-cell-depleted T cells, or PBMCs; the material itself was cDNA or gDNA.

The CDR3 covers 15 residues. V gave up 4 bases and J gave up 4 bases; unmatched junction bases: 7. Germline-derived CDR1 and CDR2 are SGDLS and YYNGEE. Data came from immunoSEQ multiplex PCR; TCRdb stores just in-frame clones and leaves some out. Found here are 200,000 or so clones, 88% of them singletons; the top ten hold roughly 2.7%. This chain links TRBV9 with TRBJ2-1, with 8 positions matching TRBD2. The sequence came from a woman in her 30s who had recovered from COVID-19. The sequencing sample was made of PBMCs or T cells enriched from blood (not recorded which). CDR3 sequence (DNA): TGTGCCAGCAGCACCGGGACTAGTGAGTACAATGAGCAGTTCTTC. Its protein product is CASSTGTSEYNEQFF. Looking up the rest from reference TRBV9 and TRBJ2-1 gives the full variable domain: DSGVTQTPKHLITATGQRVTLRCSPRSGDLSVYWYQQSLDQGLQFLIQYYNGEERAKGNILERFSAQQFPDLHSELNLSSLELGDSALYFCASSTGTSEYNEQFFGPGTRLTVL.